The text below deals with one TCR beta chain. The target antigen is unknown. The data derive from a study of tumor-infiltrating lymphocytes in primary liver carcinoma. Joint extraction of RNA and DNA used roughly 20-32 mg of bulk tissue that was unsorted. Histology found more than 80% viable tumor cells per sample. Study outcomes and limitations: Tumor-adjacent and tumor-blood pairs displayed less overlap than did pairs of tumor regions. Blood fell significantly below tumors in its top-250-clone fraction (p = 0.039). Just about 7-25% of leading clones were found in every one of five regions.

This CDR3 has 15 amino acids. Germline lookup yields CDR1 SGHKS and CDR2 YYEKEE (reference sequence). Trimming pared 4 bases from V and 6 bases from J, leaving 17 bases between. Researchers generated TCR beta cDNA from 500 to 600 ng of total RNA, relying on a constant-region primer. Sequencing libraries for TCR beta derived from three nested multiplex PCR rounds that used slightly modified ARM-PCR. Primers for the first two PCR rounds were TRBV1-TRBV30 forward primers and a C-beta reverse primer (around 10 cycles per round). MiXCR was run by TCRdb on the multiplex PCR reads, yielding one entry per CDR3 protein. The data show 150,000 to 200,000 distinct CDR3 sequences, with approximately 80% seen just once and roughly 20% held by the top ten.

The chain combines TRBV5-5 with TRBJ2-1; D unclear. Sequenced material: tumor tissue from primary liver carcinoma. The sequence came from a man in his forties with primary liver carcinoma and hepatitis B virus infection. Written as DNA, the CDR3 is TGTGCCAGCAGCCCCTCAGTAATGGGATGCAATGAGCAGTTCTTC. It is translated as CASSPSVMGCNEQFF.